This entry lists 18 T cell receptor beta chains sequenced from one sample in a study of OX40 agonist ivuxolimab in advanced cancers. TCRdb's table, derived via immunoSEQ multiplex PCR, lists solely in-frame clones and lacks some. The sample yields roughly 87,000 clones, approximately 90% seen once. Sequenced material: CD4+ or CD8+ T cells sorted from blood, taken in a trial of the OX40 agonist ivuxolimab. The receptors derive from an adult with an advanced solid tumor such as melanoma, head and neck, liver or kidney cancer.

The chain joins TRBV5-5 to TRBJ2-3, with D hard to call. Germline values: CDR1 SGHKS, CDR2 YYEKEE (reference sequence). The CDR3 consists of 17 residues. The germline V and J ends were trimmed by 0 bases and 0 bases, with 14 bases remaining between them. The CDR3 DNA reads TGTGCCAGCAGCTTGGTCCCGGCCGAAACTAGCACAGATACGCAGTATTTT. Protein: CASSLVPAETSTDTQYF.

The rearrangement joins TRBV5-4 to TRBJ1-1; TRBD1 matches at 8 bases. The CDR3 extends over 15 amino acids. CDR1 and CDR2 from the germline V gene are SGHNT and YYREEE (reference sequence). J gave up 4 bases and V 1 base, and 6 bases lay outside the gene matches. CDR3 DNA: TGTGCCAGCAGCTTGACTACAGGGGGGCCCACTGAAGCTTTCTTT. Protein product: CASSLTTGGPTEAFF.

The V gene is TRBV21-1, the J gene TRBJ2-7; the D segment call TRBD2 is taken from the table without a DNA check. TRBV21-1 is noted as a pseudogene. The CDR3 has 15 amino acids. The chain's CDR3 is CASSNFPTSCHEQYF. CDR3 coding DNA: TGTGCCAGCAGCAATTTCCCAACTAGCTGCCACGAGCAGTACTTC.

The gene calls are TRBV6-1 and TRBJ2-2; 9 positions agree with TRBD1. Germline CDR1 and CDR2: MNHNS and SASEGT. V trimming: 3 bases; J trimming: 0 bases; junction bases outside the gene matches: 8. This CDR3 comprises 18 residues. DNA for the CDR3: TGTGCCAGCAGTGACTATCGACAGGGGGGGTCGAACACCGGGGAGCTGTTTTTT. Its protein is CASSDYRQGGSNTGELFF.

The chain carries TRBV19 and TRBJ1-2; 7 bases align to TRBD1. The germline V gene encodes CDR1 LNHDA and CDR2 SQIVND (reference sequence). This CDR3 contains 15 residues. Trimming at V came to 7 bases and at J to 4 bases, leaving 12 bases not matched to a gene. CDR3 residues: CASNTRDSPLYGYTF. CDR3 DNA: TGTGCCAGTAACACCAGGGACAGCCCTCTCTATGGCTACACCTTC.

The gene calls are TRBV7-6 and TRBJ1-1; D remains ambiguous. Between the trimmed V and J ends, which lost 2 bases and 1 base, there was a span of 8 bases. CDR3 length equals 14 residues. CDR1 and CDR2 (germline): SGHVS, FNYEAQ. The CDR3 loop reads CASSLPGPNTEAFF. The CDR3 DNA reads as TGTGCCAGCAGCTTACCAGGCCCGAACACTGAAGCTTTCTTT.

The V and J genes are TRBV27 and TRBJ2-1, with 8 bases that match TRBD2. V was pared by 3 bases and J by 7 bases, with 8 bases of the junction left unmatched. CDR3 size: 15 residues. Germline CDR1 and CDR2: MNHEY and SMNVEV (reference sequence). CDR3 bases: TGTGCCAGCAGTTTTTGGCGGGGGGCCGAGAATGAGCAGTTCTTC. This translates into CASSFWRGAENEQFF.

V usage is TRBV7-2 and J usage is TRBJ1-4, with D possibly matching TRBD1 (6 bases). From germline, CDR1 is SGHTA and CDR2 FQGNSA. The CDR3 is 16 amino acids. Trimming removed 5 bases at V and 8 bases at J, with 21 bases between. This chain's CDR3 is CASSPSRIGGWEKLFF. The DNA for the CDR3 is TGTGCCAGCAGCCCCAGCCGAATCGGGGGCTGGGAAAAACTGTTTTTT.

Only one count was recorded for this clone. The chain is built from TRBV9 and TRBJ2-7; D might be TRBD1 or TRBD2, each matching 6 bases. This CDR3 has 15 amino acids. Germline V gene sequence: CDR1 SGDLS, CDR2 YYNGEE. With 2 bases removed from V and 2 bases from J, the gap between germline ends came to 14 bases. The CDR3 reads CASSVGGGLTYEQYF. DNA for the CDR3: TGTGCCAGCAGCGTGGGGGGCGGACTGACCTACGAGCAGTACTTC. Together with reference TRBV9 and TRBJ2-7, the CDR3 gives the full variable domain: DSGVTQTPKHLITATGQRVTLRCSPRSGDLSVYWYQQSLDQGLQFLIQYYNGEERAKGNILERFSAQQFPDLHSELNLSSLELGDSALYFCASSVGGGLTYEQYFGPGTRLTVT.

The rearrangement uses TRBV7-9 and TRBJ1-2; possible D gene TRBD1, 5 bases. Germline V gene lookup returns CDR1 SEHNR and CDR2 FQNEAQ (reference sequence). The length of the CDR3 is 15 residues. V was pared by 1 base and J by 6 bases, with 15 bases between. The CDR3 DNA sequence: TGTGCCAGCAGCTTAGACGGGGGATTTACCAATGGCTACACCTTC. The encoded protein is CASSLDGGFTNGYTF.

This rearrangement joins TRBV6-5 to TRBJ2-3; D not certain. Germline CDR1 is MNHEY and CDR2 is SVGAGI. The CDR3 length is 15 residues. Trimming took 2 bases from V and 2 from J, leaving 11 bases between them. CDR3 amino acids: CASSYHPTVTDTQYF. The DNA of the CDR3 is TGTGCCAGCAGTTACCACCCCACAGTCACAGATACGCAGTATTTT.

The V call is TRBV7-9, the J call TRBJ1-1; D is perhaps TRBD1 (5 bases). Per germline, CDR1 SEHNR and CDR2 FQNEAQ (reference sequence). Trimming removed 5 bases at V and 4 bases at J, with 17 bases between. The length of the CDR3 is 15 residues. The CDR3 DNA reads TGTGCCAGCAGCCAAGCTTGGGGGGGGATCACTGAAGCTTTCTTT. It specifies CASSQAWGGITEAFF.

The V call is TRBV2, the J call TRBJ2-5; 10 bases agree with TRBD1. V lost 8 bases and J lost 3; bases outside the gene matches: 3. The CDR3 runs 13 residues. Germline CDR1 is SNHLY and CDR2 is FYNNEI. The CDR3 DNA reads TGTGCCAGCTGGGGGACAGGGGAAGAGACCCAGTACTTC. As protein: CASWGTGEETQYF.

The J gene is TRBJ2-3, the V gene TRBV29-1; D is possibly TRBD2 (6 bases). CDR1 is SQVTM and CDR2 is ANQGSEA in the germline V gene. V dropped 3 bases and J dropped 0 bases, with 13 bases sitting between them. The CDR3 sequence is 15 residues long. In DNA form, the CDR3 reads TGCAGCGTTGAGTTGCGGGACCGGAGCACAGATACGCAGTATTTT. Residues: CSVELRDRSTDTQYF.

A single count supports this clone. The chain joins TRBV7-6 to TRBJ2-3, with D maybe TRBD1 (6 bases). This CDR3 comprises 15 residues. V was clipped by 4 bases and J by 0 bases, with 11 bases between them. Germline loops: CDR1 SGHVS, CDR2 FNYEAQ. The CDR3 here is CASSSMDSSTDTQYF. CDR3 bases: TGTGCCAGCAGCTCAATGGACAGTAGCACAGATACGCAGTATTTT.

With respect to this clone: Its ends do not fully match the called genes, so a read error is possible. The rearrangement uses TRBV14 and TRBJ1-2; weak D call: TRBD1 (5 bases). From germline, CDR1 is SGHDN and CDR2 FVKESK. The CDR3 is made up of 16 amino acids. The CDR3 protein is CASNQEWAGFANGYTF. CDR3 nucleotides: TGTGCCAGCAACCAAGAATGGGCAGGGTTTGCGAATGGCTACACCTTC.

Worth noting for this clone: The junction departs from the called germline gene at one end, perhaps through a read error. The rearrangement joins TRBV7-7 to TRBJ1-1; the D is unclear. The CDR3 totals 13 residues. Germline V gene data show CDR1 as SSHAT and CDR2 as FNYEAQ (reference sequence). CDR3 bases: TGTGCTAGCAGCCCGGTCGTGAACACTGAAGCTTTCTTT. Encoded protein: CASSPVVNTEAFF.

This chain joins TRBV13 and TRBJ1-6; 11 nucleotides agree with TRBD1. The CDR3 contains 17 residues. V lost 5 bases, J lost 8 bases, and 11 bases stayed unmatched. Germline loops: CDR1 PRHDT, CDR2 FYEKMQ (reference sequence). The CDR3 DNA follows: TGTGCCAGCAGCCTAGATAGGGGACAGGGGGGATATTCACCCCTCCACTTT. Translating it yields CASSLDRGQGGYSPLHF.